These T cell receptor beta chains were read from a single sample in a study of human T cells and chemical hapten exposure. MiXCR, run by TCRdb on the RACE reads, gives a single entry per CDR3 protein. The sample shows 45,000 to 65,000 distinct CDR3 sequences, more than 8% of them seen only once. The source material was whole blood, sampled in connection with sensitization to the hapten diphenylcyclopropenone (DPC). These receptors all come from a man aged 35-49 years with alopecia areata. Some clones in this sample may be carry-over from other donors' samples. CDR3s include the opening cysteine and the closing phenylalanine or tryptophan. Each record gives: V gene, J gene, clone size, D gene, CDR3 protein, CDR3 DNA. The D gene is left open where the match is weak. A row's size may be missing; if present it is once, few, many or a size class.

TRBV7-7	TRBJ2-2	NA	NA	CVSSLRITGELFF	TGTGTCAGCAGCTTAAGGATCACCGGGGAGCTGTTTTTT
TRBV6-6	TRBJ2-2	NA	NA	CATQTGLLNTGELFF	TGTGCCACTCAAACGGGACTCTTGAACACCGGGGAGCTGTTTTTT
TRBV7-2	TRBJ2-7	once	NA	CASSPGKGGGGLEQYF	TGTGCCAGCAGCCCCGGAAAGGGCGGAGGCGGGCTCGAGCAGTACTTC
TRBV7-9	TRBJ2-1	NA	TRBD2	CASQEAGASSYNEQFF	TGTGCCAGCCAAGAAGCGGGGGCGAGCTCCTACAATGAGCAGTTCTTC
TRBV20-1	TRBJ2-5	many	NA	CSASPPDSRKTQYF	TGCAGTGCTAGCCCCCCGGACTCCCGGAAGACCCAGTACTTC
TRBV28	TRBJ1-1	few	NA	CASRGKPQAFF	TGTGCCAGCAGGGGCAAGCCCCAAGCTTTCTTT
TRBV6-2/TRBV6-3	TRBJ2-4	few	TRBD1	CASSYGTGEGLAKNIQYF	TGTGCCAGCAGTTACGGGACAGGGGAAGGGTTAGCCAAAAACATTCAGTACTTC
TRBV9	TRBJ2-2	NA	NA	CASSVSLNGELFF	TGTGCCAGCAGCGTATCACTAAACGGGGAGCTGTTTTTT
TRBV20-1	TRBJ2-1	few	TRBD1	CSARHAGTGGNEQFF	TGCAGTGCTAGGCACGCCGGGACAGGGGGCAATGAGCAGTTCTTC
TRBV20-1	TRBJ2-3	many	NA	CSVRSSTIQDTQYF	TGCAGTGTCAGGAGCTCTACGATCCAAGATACGCAGTATTTT
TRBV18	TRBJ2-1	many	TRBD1	CASTRQGAWNEQFF	TGTGCCAGCACACGACAGGGGGCATGGAATGAGCAGTTCTTC